This entry lists 29 T cell receptor beta chains sequenced from one sample in a study of shared clonotypes between healthy human individuals. Data came from immunoSEQ multiplex PCR; TCRdb stores just in-frame clones and leaves some out. In the table there are fewer than 1 million clones, about 97% of which are singletons. CD45RO-negative, CCR7-positively selected cells formed the naive CD8 fraction, excluding terminally differentiated effector memory CD45RA+ cells. Sequenced material: naive CD8+ T cells sorted from blood. Every receptor here comes from a young man in good health.

CDR3: CANSDGGRPNEQFF. In DNA, the CDR3 is TGTGCCAACTCGGACGGTGGACGGCCCAATGAGCAGTTCTTC. The chain recombines TRBV13 with TRBJ2-1; D gene unclear. V lost 10 bases and J 6 bases, leaving 19 bases between the germline ends. Germline V gives CDR1 PRHDT, CDR2 FYEKMQ (reference sequence). The CDR3 has 14 residues.

As regards this clone: Other DNA sequences in the same sample also yield this CDR3. The chain couples TRBV9 to TRBJ2-3, with D perhaps TRBD2 (6 bases). CDR3 length equals 15 residues. Per the germline V gene, CDR1 is SGDLS and CDR2 is YYNGEE. V was cut by 0 bases and J by 0 bases, with 8 bases left in between. CDR3 coding DNA: TGTGCCAGCAGCGTAGGGCTAGCGAGCACAGATACGCAGTATTTT. Its translation is CASSVGLASTDTQYF.

The rearrangement joins TRBV6-5 to TRBJ1-2; D is ambiguous. Germline V gene sequence: CDR1 MNHEY, CDR2 SVGAGI. CDR3 length equals 13 residues. Trimming took 5 bases from V and 4 from J, leaving 11 bases between them. The CDR3 spells CASSLPGSYGYTF. DNA for the CDR3: TGTGCCAGCAGTCTTCCCGGCAGCTATGGCTACACCTTC.

Here the CDR3 DNA reads TGCGCCAGCAGCCATGGGACAGGGAACTACGAGCAGTACTTC. It codes for CASSHGTGNYEQYF. The J gene is TRBJ2-7, the V gene TRBV4-1; 9 nucleotides match TRBD1. The V segment lost 3 bases and the J segment 3 bases; nucleotides outside the gene matches: 3. Germline V lookup: CDR1 MGHRA, CDR2 YSYEKL. The CDR3 is 14 residues long.

The chain employs TRBV7-2 and TRBJ2-3; possibly TRBD1 or TRBD2 for D (6 bases each). V was clipped by 2 bases and J by 5 bases, with 20 bases between them. The CDR3 totals 17 residues. Germline-derived CDR1 and CDR2 are SGHTA and FQGNSA. The CDR3 DNA reads as TGTGCCAGCAGCTTAACCAGGGGACTTAATACCAGAGATACGCAGTATTTT. Amino acid sequence: CASSLTRGLNTRDTQYF. The variable domain in full, with the rest retrieved from reference TRBV7-2 and TRBJ2-3, is GAGVSQSPSNKVTEKGKDVELRCDPISGHTALYWYRQSLGQGLEFLIYFQGNSAPDKSGLPSDRFSAERTGGSVSTLTIQRTQQEDSAVYLCASSLTRGLNTRDTQYFGPGTRLTVL.

This clone was observed once. The V gene is TRBV28, the J gene TRBJ1-1; 7 nucleotides agree with TRBD1. The CDR3 has 16 amino acids. After removal of 5 bases from V and 4 bases from J, the junction contained 13 bases not matched to a gene. The germline V gene encodes CDR1 MDHEN and CDR2 SYDVKM. The DNA for the CDR3 is TGTGCCAGCAGTCTAGGGGCAGGGGGGTTGAGCACTGAAGCTTTCTTT. Amino acid sequence: CASSLGAGGLSTEAFF.

The DNA for the CDR3 is TGTGCCACCAGCAGAGGCGGGGCTACCGCCACAGATACGCAGTATTTT. Protein sequence: CATSRGGATATDTQYF. The J gene is TRBJ2-3, the V gene TRBV15; weak D call: TRBD2 (6 bases). The CDR3 contains 16 residues. In germline, CDR1 is LNHNV, CDR2 YYDKDF (reference sequence). Trimming pared 1 base from V and 2 bases from J, leaving 13 bases between.

The chain is built from TRBV28 and TRBJ2-3, with 11 bases matching TRBD2. V trimming: 3 bases; J trimming: 4 bases; junction bases outside the gene matches: 9. The CDR3 consists of 17 residues. Looked up from germline, CDR1 is MDHEN and CDR2 is SYDVKM. The CDR3 loop is CASSFLTSGSVADTQYF. DNA for the CDR3: TGTGCCAGCAGTTTCCTCACTAGCGGGAGTGTTGCAGATACGCAGTATTTT.

The genes are TRBV7-9 and TRBJ2-1, with 11 bases lining up with TRBD2. The J segment lost 6 bases and the V segment lost 2 bases, leaving 3 bases of the junction unmatched. The CDR3 loop spans 15 amino acids. The germline gives CDR1 SEHNR, CDR2 FQNEAQ (reference sequence). CDR3 region: CASSLSSGRSNEQFF. In nucleotides, the CDR3 is TGTGCCAGCAGCTTATCTAGCGGGAGGTCCAATGAGCAGTTCTTC.

V usage is TRBV7-6 and J usage is TRBJ2-1, with D uncertain. Germline V CDR1 and CDR2: SGHVS, FNYEAQ. V was clipped by 1 base and J by 0 bases, with 7 bases between them. The CDR3 has 15 residues. For the CDR3, the DNA is TGTGCCAGCAGCTTAGACCCGAGCTCCTACAATGAGCAGTTCTTC. Its translation is CASSLDPSSYNEQFF.

The V call is TRBV9, the J call TRBJ1-2, with TRBD1 matching over 7 bases. From germline, CDR1 is SGDLS and CDR2 YYNGEE. V trimming: 0 bases; J trimming: 8 bases; junction bases outside the gene matches: 7. The CDR3 covers 14 residues. The DNA for the CDR3 is TGTGCCAGCAGCGTAGAATACAGGGGATGGGGCTACACCTTC. Encoded protein: CASSVEYRGWGYTF.

The chain links TRBV27 to TRBJ2-4, with D possibly being TRBD2 (5 bases). Germline V gene sequence: CDR1 MNHEY, CDR2 SMNVEV (reference sequence). CDR3 length: 14 residues. V lost 2 bases to trimming and J lost 9 bases, with 14 bases between them. This CDR3 is CASSLTRGRGIQYF. The CDR3 nucleotides are TGTGCCAGCAGTTTAACCAGAGGACGGGGCATTCAGTACTTC.

The genes are TRBV10-3 and TRBJ2-5; 8 bases are a match to TRBD1. Germline CDR1 and CDR2: ENHRY and SYGVKD. The CDR3 covers 13 residues. After removal of 8 bases from V and 2 bases from J, the junction contained 4 bases not matched to a gene. The CDR3 spells CAIRTGRQETQYF. The DNA of the CDR3 is TGTGCCATCCGGACAGGGCGGCAAGAGACCCAGTACTTC.

This clone was seen a handful of times. This rearrangement joins TRBV7-9 to TRBJ1-1; D remains unclear. CDR3 length: 12 residues. The germline gives CDR1 SEHNR, CDR2 FQNEAQ (reference sequence). V shed 4 bases and J shed 8 bases, with 11 bases lying between them. DNA of the CDR3: TGTGCCAGCAGCTCGGACGGAGTCGAAGCTTTCTTT. Translating it yields CASSSDGVEAFF.

The V gene is TRBV27, the J gene TRBJ2-5, with 8 nucleotides matching TRBD2. From germline, CDR1 is MNHEY and CDR2 SMNVEV (reference sequence). The CDR3 has 17 residues. The V segment lost 3 bases and the J segment 3 bases; nucleotides outside the gene matches: 12. CDR3 sequence reads: CASSLRAYSGSKETQYF. For the CDR3, the DNA is TGTGCCAGCAGTTTGCGGGCGTACAGCGGGAGCAAAGAGACCCAGTACTTC.

The V gene is TRBV2, the J gene TRBJ2-2, with D perhaps matching TRBD1 (6 bases). This CDR3 spans 17 amino acids. Germline assignment: CDR1 SNHLY and CDR2 FYNNEI. V was shortened by 4 bases and J by 0 bases, with 15 bases between the two germline ends. CDR3 region: CASSVLQGSANTGELFF. The CDR3 DNA is TGTGCCAGCAGTGTCCTTCAGGGGTCCGCGAACACCGGGGAGCTGTTTTTT. Drawing the rest from reference TRBV2 and TRBJ2-2, the complete variable domain is EPEVTQTPSHQVTQMGQEVILRCVPISNHLYFYWYRQILGQKVEFLVSFYNNEISEKSEIFDDQFSVERPDGSNFTLKIRSTKLEDSAMYFCASSVLQGSANTGELFFGEGSRLTVL.

The chain couples TRBV7-9 to TRBJ2-1; TRBD2 might be the D (6 bases). The CDR3 length is 17 residues. Trimming shortened V by 5 bases and J by 0 bases, and 17 bases separated the two germline ends. CDR1 and CDR2 (germline): SEHNR, FQNEAQ (reference sequence). In nucleotides, the CDR3 is TGTGCCAGCAGCGTCCCTGCCGGGACTCGCTCCTACAATGAGCAGTTCTTC. Translated: CASSVPAGTRSYNEQFF.

The gene calls are TRBV29-1 and TRBJ1-1, with a possible D match to TRBD1 (5 bases). Trimming took off 3 bases at V and 4 bases at J, with 9 bases between the two ends. The CDR3 totals 12 residues. CDR1 and CDR2 (germline): SQVTM, ANQGSEA. The CDR3 spells CSVEDTSTEAFF. The DNA for the CDR3 is TGCAGCGTTGAGGACACTAGCACTGAAGCTTTCTTT. The full variable domain, rest sourced from reference TRBV29-1 and TRBJ1-1, is SAVISQKPSRDICQRGTSLTIQCQVDSQVTMMFWYRQQPGQSLTLIATANQGSEATYESGFVIDKFPISRPNLTFSTLTVSNMSPEDSSIYLCSVEDTSTEAFFGQGTRLTVV.

The V gene is TRBV7-6, the J gene TRBJ2-1; D is ambiguous. The CDR3 totals 14 residues. Germline V gene sequence: CDR1 SGHVS, CDR2 FNYEAQ. Trimming stripped 2 bases from V and 0 bases from J, with 5 bases between. The CDR3 sequence is CASSLFGSYNEQFF. CDR3 sequence (DNA): TGTGCCAGCAGCTTATTTGGCTCCTACAATGAGCAGTTCTTC.

V usage is TRBV7-9 and J usage is TRBJ2-1, with D possibly called TRBD1 or TRBD2 (6 bases each). Trimming cost V 8 bases and J 7 bases, with 24 bases left between them. CDR3 length: 16 residues. The germline V gene has CDR1 SEHNR and CDR2 FQNEAQ (reference sequence). The DNA for the CDR3 is TGTGCCAGCGGTGATGGGGGGCAGCGCCCCAGAAATGAGCAGTTCTTC. Protein sequence: CASGDGGQRPRNEQFF.

Worth noting for this clone: Other DNA sequences in this specimen translate into the identical CDR3. This chain joins TRBV6-5 and TRBJ2-2; D unclear. This CDR3 is 15 amino acids long. V gave up 0 bases and J gave up 1 base, with 6 bases separating them. Germline CDR1 MNHEY, CDR2 SVGAGI. The CDR3 bases are TGTGCCAGCAGTTACTCGTCAGGGAACACCGGGGAGCTGTTTTTT. As protein: CASSYSSGNTGELFF.

This chain uses TRBV9 with TRBJ2-7; 13 bases align to TRBD2. The CDR3 is 16 amino acids. Looked up from germline, CDR1 is SGDLS and CDR2 is YYNGEE. V lost 3 bases, J lost 2 bases, and 5 bases stayed unmatched. CDR3 region: CASSGGLAGQTYEQYF. In DNA form, the CDR3 reads TGTGCCAGCAGCGGGGGACTAGCGGGACAAACCTACGAGCAGTACTTC.

The J gene is TRBJ1-2, the V gene TRBV27; TRBD1 agrees at 7 bases. CDR1 and CDR2 from the germline V gene are MNHEY and SMNVEV (reference sequence). V shed 6 bases and J 3 bases; nucleotides not matched to a gene: 10. This CDR3 spans 15 amino acids. The CDR3: CASRKTSGTDYGYTF. Written as DNA, the CDR3 is TGTGCCAGCAGGAAAACTTCCGGGACAGACTATGGCTACACCTTC.

This clone was picked up one time. V is TRBV7-2 and J is TRBJ2-1; D unclear. Germline V gene lookup returns CDR1 SGHTA and CDR2 FQGNSA. V was pared by 1 base and J by 9 bases, with 10 bases between. This CDR3 contains 13 residues. The CDR3 spells CASSLVGASEQFF. DNA of the CDR3: TGTGCCAGCAGCTTAGTCGGTGCGAGTGAGCAGTTCTTC.

This clone came up once. The chain is built from TRBV23-1 and TRBJ1-2; no firm D call. TRBV23-1 is an ORF; its function is uncertain. The CDR3 has 11 amino acids. Trimming took 9 bases from V and 4 from J, leaving 9 bases between them. The CDR3 sequence: CASREGYGYTF. CDR3 in DNA: TGCGCCAGTAGGGAGGGCTATGGCTACACCTTC.

The chain employs TRBV21-1 and TRBJ2-2; TRBD2 is the table's D call and was not checked against the DNA. TRBV21-1 is listed as a pseudogene. The CDR3 is 13 residues long. The CDR3 DNA reads TGTGCCAGCACGAGGGTGAAGTCCGGGGAGCTGTTTTTT. Translating it yields CASTRVKSGELFF.

The J gene is TRBJ2-1, the V gene TRBV7-2; 10 nucleotides align to TRBD1. The germline V gene encodes CDR1 SGHTA and CDR2 FQGNSA. The CDR3 contains 15 residues. With 4 bases clipped from V and 7 bases from J, the junction kept 7 bases outside the gene matches. The CDR3 sequence is CASSSGTGVENEQFF. The CDR3 DNA follows: TGTGCCAGCAGCTCCGGGACAGGGGTGGAAAATGAGCAGTTCTTC.

DNA for the CDR3: TGTGCCAGCAGTAAGGGGGGCACTGAGCAGTTCTTC. It encodes CASSKGGTEQFF. This chain uses TRBV7-9 with TRBJ2-1; perhaps D is TRBD1 or TRBD2 (6 bases each). Germline V gene lookup returns CDR1 SEHNR and CDR2 FQNEAQ (reference sequence). The CDR3 is 12 residues long. V dropped 6 bases and J dropped 9 bases, with 12 bases sitting between them.

The gene calls are TRBV7-9 and TRBJ2-7; TRBD1 is a possible D gene (6 bases). Deletions cut 6 bases from V and 3 bases from J, with 12 bases between. CDR1 SEHNR and CDR2 FQNEAQ come from the germline V gene (reference sequence). This CDR3 is 13 amino acids long. CDR3 in DNA: TGTGCCAGCAGTTATCCAGGGGACTACGAGCAGTACTTC. Protein: CASSYPGDYEQYF. Looking up the rest from reference TRBV7-9 and TRBJ2-7 gives the full variable domain: DTGVSQNPRHKITKRGQNVTFRCDPISEHNRLYWYRQTLGQGPEFLTYFQNEAQLEKSRLLSDRFSAERPKGSFSTLEIQRTEQGDSAMYLCASSYPGDYEQYFGPGTRLTVT.